This T cell receptor (beta chain) was obtained from a study of CD8+ T cells in alopecia areata. Looking at the study overall: After 6 to 18 months of tofacitinib, follow-up continued 6 months off drug.

Findings of the study overall: Sequencing of scalp samples also captures resident alphabeta T cells of normal skin.

Note on this clone: The antigen remains unidentified.

Punch biopsies of lesional scalp, plus peripheral blood, were taken from alopecia areata patients. Investigators isolated RNA and reverse transcribed it into cDNA to act as the sequencing template. Generated by immunoSEQ multiplex PCR, the TCRdb table keeps only in-frame clones and is missing some. The sample contains 100,000 to 150,000 clones, less than 45% of which appear only once. The CDR3 contains 13 residues. Germline V gene lookup returns CDR1 SGHRS and CDR2 YFSETQ. V lost 4 bases and J lost 4, with 8 bases in between. Sequencing was carried out using CD4+ T cells sorted from blood. This sequence originates from a human donor with alopecia areata. The chain combines TRBV5-1 with TRBJ1-4; TRBD1 might be the D (5 bases). The CDR3 DNA follows: TGCGCCAGCAGCGACAGCTATAATGAAAAACTGTTTTTT. Protein product: CASSDSYNEKLFF.